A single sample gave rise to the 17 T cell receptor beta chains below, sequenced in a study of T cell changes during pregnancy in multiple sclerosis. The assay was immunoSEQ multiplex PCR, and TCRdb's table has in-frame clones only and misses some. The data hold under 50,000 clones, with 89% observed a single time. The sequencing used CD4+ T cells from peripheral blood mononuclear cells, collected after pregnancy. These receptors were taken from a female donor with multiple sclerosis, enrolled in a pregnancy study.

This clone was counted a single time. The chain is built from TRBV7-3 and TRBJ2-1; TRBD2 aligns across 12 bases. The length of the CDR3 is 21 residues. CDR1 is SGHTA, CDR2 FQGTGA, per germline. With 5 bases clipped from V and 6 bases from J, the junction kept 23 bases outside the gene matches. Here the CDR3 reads CASSPNRGYLAGGPGFNEQFF. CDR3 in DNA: TGTGCCAGCAGCCCCAACCGGGGTTACCTAGCGGGAGGGCCGGGGTTCAATGAGCAGTTCTTC. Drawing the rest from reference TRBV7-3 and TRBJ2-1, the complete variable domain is GAGVSQTPSNKVTEKGKYVELRCDPISGHTALYWYRQSLGQGPEFLIYFQGTGAADDSGLPNDRFFAVRPEGSVSTLKIQRTERGDSAVYLCASSPNRGYLAGGPGFNEQFFGPGTRLTVL.

The CDR3 spells CATRGGSNQPQHF. The CDR3 nucleotides read TGTGCCACCCGGGGGGGTAGCAATCAGCCCCAGCATTTT. The chain combines TRBV28 with TRBJ1-5, with D perhaps TRBD1 (5 bases). The CDR3 contains 13 residues. Germline V gene lookup returns CDR1 MDHEN and CDR2 SYDVKM. Trimming removed 10 bases from V and 0 bases from J, with 10 bases in between.

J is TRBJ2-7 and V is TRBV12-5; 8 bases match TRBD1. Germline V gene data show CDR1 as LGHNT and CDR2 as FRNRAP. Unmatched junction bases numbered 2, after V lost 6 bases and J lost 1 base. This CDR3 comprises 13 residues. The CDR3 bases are TGTGCTAGTGGCCGGGACAGGTCCTACGAGCAGTACTTC. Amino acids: CASGRDRSYEQYF.

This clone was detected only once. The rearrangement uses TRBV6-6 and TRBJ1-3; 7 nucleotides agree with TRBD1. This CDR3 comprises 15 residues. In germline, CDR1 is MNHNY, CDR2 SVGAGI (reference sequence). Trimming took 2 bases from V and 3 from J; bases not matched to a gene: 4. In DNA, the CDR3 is TGTGCCAGCAGTTACATAGACAGGGTTGGAAACACCATATATTTT. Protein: CASSYIDRVGNTIYF.

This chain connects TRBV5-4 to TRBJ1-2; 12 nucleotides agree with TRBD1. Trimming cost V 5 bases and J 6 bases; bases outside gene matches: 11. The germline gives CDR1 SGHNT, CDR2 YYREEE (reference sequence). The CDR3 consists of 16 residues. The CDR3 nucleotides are TGTGCCAGCAGTCCACCCCCGGGGACAGGGGGCAATGGCTACACCTTC. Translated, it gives CASSPPPGTGGNGYTF.

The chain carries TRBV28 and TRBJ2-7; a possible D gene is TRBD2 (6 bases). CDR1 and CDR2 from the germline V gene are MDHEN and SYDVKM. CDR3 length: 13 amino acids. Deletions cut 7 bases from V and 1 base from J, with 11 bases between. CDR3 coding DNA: TGTGCCAGCAATCGGGACTCTTCCTACGAGCAGTACTTC. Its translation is CASNRDSSYEQYF. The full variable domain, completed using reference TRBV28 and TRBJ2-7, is DVKVTQSSRYLVKRTGEKVFLECVQDMDHENMFWYRQDPGLGLRLIYFSYDVKMKEKGDIPEGYSVSREKKERFSLILESASTNQTSMYLCASNRDSSYEQYFGPGTRLTVT.

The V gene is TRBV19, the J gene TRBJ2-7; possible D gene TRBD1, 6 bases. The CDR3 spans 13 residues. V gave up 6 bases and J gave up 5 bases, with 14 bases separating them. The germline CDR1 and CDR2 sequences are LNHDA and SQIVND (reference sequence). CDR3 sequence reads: CASSYRESHEQYF. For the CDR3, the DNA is TGTGCCAGTAGCTACAGGGAAAGCCACGAGCAGTACTTC.

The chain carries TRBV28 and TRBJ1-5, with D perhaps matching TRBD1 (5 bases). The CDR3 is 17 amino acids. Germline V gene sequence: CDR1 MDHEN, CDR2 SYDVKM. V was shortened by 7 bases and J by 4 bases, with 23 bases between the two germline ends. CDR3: CASNLGGGLGRNQPQHF. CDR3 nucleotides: TGTGCCAGCAACTTGGGGGGAGGGTTAGGTAGGAATCAGCCCCAGCATTTT.

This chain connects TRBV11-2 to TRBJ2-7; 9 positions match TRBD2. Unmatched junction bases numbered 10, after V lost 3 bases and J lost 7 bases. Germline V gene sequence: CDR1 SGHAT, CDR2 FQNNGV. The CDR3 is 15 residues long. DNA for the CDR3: TGTGCCAGCAGCTTTATTCGAGCGGGGGGAGGTGAGCAGTACTTC. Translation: CASSFIRAGGGEQYF.

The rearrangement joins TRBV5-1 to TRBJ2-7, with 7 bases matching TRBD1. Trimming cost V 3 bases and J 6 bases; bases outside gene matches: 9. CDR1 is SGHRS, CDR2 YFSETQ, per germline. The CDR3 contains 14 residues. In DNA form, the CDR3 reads TGCGCCAGCAGCTACGGGACAGATCCCTCCGAGCAGTACTTC. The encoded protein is CASSYGTDPSEQYF.

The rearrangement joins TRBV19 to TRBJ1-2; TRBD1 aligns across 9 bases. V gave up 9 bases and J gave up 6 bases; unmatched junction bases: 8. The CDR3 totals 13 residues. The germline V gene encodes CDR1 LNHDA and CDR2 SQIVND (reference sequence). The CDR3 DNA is TGTGCCAGCCGTGGGACAGGGCTAAATGGCTACACCTTC. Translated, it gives CASRGTGLNGYTF.

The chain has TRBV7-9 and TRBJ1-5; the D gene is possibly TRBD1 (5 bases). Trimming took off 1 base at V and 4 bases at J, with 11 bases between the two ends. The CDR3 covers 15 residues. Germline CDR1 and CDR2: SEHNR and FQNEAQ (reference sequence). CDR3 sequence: CASSLGLAGNQPQHF. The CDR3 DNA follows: TGTGCCAGCAGCTTAGGGCTCGCAGGGAATCAGCCCCAGCATTTT. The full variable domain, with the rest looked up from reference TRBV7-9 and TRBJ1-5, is DTGVSQNPRHKITKRGQNVTFRCDPISEHNRLYWYRQTLGQGPEFLTYFQNEAQLEKSRLLSDRFSAERPKGSFSTLEIQRTEQGDSAMYLCASSLGLAGNQPQHFGDGTRLSIL.

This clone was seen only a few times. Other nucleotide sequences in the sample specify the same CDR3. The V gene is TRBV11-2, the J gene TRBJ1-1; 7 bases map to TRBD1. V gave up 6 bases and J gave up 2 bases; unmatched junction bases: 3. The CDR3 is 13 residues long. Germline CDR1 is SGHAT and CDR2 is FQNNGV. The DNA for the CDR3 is TGTGCCAGCAGAAGACAGGGTAACACTGAAGCTTTCTTT. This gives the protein CASRRQGNTEAFF.

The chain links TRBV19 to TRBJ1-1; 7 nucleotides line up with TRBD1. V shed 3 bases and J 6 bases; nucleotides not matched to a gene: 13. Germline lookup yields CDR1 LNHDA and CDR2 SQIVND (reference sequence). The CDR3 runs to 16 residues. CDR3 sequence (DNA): TGTGCCAGTAGTATCCTCTCAGGGGGGAAAGTACCTGAAGCTTTCTTT. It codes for CASSILSGGKVPEAFF.

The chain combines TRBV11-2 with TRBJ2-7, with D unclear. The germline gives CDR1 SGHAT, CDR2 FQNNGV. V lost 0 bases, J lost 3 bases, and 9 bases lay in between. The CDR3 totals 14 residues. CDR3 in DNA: TGTGCCAGCAGCTTAGAGTCCCGGGTCTACGAGCAGTACTTC. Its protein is CASSLESRVYEQYF.

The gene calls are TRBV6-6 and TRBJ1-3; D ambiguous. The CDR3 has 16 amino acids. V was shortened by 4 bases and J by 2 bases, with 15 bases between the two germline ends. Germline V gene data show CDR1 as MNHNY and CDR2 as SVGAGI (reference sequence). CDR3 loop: CASSSPQGRAGNTIYF. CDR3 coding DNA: TGTGCCAGCAGTTCCCCGCAAGGGCGGGCTGGAAACACCATATATTTT.

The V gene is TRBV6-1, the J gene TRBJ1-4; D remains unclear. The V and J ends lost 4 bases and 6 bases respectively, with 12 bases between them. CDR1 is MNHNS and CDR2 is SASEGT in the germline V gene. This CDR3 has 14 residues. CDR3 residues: CASSVDYSDEKLFF. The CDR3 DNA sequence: TGTGCCAGCAGTGTAGATTATTCCGATGAAAAACTGTTTTTT.